Listed below are T cell receptor beta chains from one sample, sequenced in a study of blood T cell repertoires in COVID-19. Sequenced by immunoSEQ multiplex PCR; TCRdb stores in-frame clones only, minus some. The table records about 250,000 clones, around four fifths of them present only once. Sequencing was carried out using peripheral blood. These receptors were collected from a woman aged 60-75 years with active or convalescent COVID-19. Both conserved end residues are trimmed from each CDR3. A D gene is named only where the DNA matches it firmly.

d_gene: NA
v_gene: TRBV28
j_gene: TRBJ2-1
CDR3aa: ASSGTVLNEQF

d_gene: NA
v_gene: TRBV10-3
j_gene: TRBJ2-1
CDR3aa: AISEPKGAGAYNEQF

d_gene: NA
v_gene: TRBV13
j_gene: TRBJ2-7
CDR3aa: ASSSPAGLLD

d_gene: NA
v_gene: TRBV7-2
j_gene: TRBJ2-5
CDR3aa: ASSAHELETQY

d_gene: NA
v_gene: TRBV28
j_gene: TRBJ1-5
CDR3aa: ASSLGLDYSNQPQH

d_gene: NA
v_gene: TRBV7-9
j_gene: TRBJ2-1
CDR3aa: ASSLSAGGINEQF

d_gene: NA
v_gene: TRBV12-3/TRBV12-4
j_gene: TRBJ2-3
CDR3aa: ASTETDTQY

d_gene: NA
v_gene: TRBV6-5
j_gene: TRBJ1-1
CDR3aa: ASSLFEGSTEAF

d_gene: NA
v_gene: TRBV29-1
j_gene: TRBJ2-7
CDR3aa: SVGAQTGMREQY

d_gene: TRBD1
v_gene: TRBV10-3
j_gene: TRBJ2-6
CDR3aa: AISESTGQGSSGANVLT

d_gene: NA
v_gene: TRBV2
j_gene: TRBJ2-3
CDR3aa: ASSESLPSTATDTQY

d_gene: TRBD1
v_gene: TRBV7-2
j_gene: TRBJ1-2
CDR3aa: ASSRGQGYGYT

d_gene: TRBD2
v_gene: TRBV27
j_gene: TRBJ2-1
CDR3aa: ASSSSGGAVNEQF

d_gene: TRBD2
v_gene: TRBV15
j_gene: TRBJ2-6
CDR3aa: ATSRSPTGGSGANVLT

d_gene: TRBD1
v_gene: TRBV7-9
j_gene: TRBJ1-1
CDR3aa: ASSLYRGFNTEAF

d_gene: TRBD2
v_gene: TRBV27
j_gene: TRBJ2-1
CDR3aa: ASAIAGGPYNEQF

d_gene: TRBD2
v_gene: TRBV11-2
j_gene: TRBJ2-3
CDR3aa: ASSWSAGLAGATDTQY

d_gene: NA
v_gene: TRBV11-2
j_gene: TRBJ2-1
CDR3aa: ASSFRGSYNEQF

d_gene: NA
v_gene: TRBV29-1
j_gene: TRBJ1-2
CDR3aa: SVGRGGDGYT

d_gene: NA
v_gene: TRBV5-4
j_gene: TRBJ2-3
CDR3aa: ASSLAPGGIDTQY

d_gene: NA
v_gene: TRBV5-1
j_gene: TRBJ1-1
CDR3aa: ASSFGANTEAF

d_gene: NA
v_gene: TRBV28
j_gene: TRBJ1-2
CDR3aa: ASSLWTANYGYT

d_gene: NA
v_gene: TRBV14
j_gene: TRBJ1-1
CDR3aa: ASSQQGSTEAF

d_gene: TRBD1
v_gene: TRBV11-3
j_gene: TRBJ2-7
CDR3aa: ASSLVSGQGREQY

d_gene: TRBD1
v_gene: TRBV10-3
j_gene: TRBJ1-5
CDR3aa: AITEGAEQPQH

d_gene: NA
v_gene: TRBV6-5
j_gene: TRBJ2-3
CDR3aa: ASRRGSDTQY

d_gene: NA
v_gene: TRBV25-1
j_gene: TRBJ2-5
CDR3aa: ASSVRPVEETQY

d_gene: NA
v_gene: TRBV14
j_gene: TRBJ1-4
CDR3aa: ASSQDTVKLF

d_gene: TRBD1
v_gene: TRBV3-1/TRBV3-2
j_gene: TRBJ2-2
CDR3aa: ASSRLRGQGIGELF

d_gene: NA
v_gene: TRBV6-5
j_gene: TRBJ2-7
CDR3aa: ASRPTHGGSYEQY

d_gene: TRBD2
v_gene: TRBV14
j_gene: TRBJ2-5
CDR3aa: ASSQVGLAGRFTETQY

d_gene: NA
v_gene: TRBV30
j_gene: TRBJ1-1
CDR3aa: AWSVLRWGGEAF

d_gene: NA
v_gene: TRBV7-8
j_gene: TRBJ2-2
CDR3aa: ASSLGLANTGELF

d_gene: TRBD2
v_gene: TRBV27
j_gene: TRBJ2-1
CDR3aa: ASRQGLAGGLEQF

d_gene: TRBD1
v_gene: TRBV11-2
j_gene: TRBJ1-1
CDR3aa: ASSFRDRARGGAEAF

d_gene: TRBD2
v_gene: TRBV27
j_gene: TRBJ2-7
CDR3aa: ASSSPRAGAYEQY

d_gene: NA
v_gene: TRBV21-1
j_gene: TRBJ2-5
CDR3aa: ATLSGETQY

d_gene: NA
v_gene: TRBV7-9
j_gene: TRBJ2-1
CDR3aa: ASSPQGGVTNEQF

d_gene: NA
v_gene: TRBV2
j_gene: TRBJ2-3
CDR3aa: ASSWPTDTQY

d_gene: TRBD2
v_gene: TRBV5-1
j_gene: TRBJ2-1
CDR3aa: ASSLDFSGGAFGEQF

d_gene: NA
v_gene: TRBV13
j_gene: TRBJ2-7
CDR3aa: ASSITFYGSYEQY

d_gene: NA
v_gene: TRBV15
j_gene: TRBJ2-6
CDR3aa: ATSRNTQIYSGANVLT

d_gene: TRBD2
v_gene: TRBV11-3
j_gene: TRBJ2-1
CDR3aa: ASSLLLAGASYNEQF